This is a list of T cell receptor beta chains from one sample in a study of blood T cell repertoires in COVID-19. Assay: immunoSEQ multiplex PCR; the TCRdb copy retains only in-frame clones and omits some. Among just under 350,000 clones listed, about four fifths were seen once. Sequencing input: peripheral blood. The receptors originated from a man aged 25-45 years with active or convalescent COVID-19. Each CDR3 is given with its conserved first and last residue. The order of the fields is V gene, D gene, clone size, J gene, CDR3 protein, CDR3 DNA. A D gene is named only where the DNA matches it firmly. Size values are once, few and many counts, or a class for expanded clones, and some rows have none.

V gene: TRBV2; D gene: TRBD1; clone size: NA; J gene: TRBJ1-6; CDR3 protein: CASSQNVQGAGSPLHF; CDR3 DNA: TGTGCCAGCAGTCAAAATGTACAGGGGGCTGGCTCACCCCTCCACTTT
V gene: TRBV25-1; D gene: NA; clone size: NA; J gene: TRBJ1-1; CDR3 protein: CASSPKGHKIRNTEAFF; CDR3 DNA: TGTGCCAGCAGTCCCAAGGGACACAAAATCAGGAACACTGAAGCTTTCTTT
V gene: TRBV28; D gene: TRBD2; clone size: NA; J gene: TRBJ2-7; CDR3 protein: CASRGPGTSSYEQYF; CDR3 DNA: TGTGCCAGCAGAGGACCCGGGACTAGCTCCTACGAGCAGTACTTC
V gene: TRBV5-4; D gene: NA; clone size: NA; J gene: TRBJ2-5; CDR3 protein: CASSSERTETQYF; CDR3 DNA: TGTGCCAGCAGCTCCGAGCGTACGGAGACCCAGTACTTC
V gene: TRBV25-1; D gene: NA; clone size: NA; J gene: TRBJ2-5; CDR3 protein: CASSEYRQETQYF; CDR3 DNA: TGTGCCAGCAGTGAATATCGGCAAGAGACCCAGTACTTC
V gene: TRBV27; D gene: NA; clone size: NA; J gene: TRBJ2-3; CDR3 protein: CASGLIRRTDTQYF; CDR3 DNA: TGTGCCAGCGGACTCATCCGCCGCACAGATACGCAGTATTTT
V gene: TRBV14; D gene: TRBD1; clone size: NA; J gene: TRBJ1-2; CDR3 protein: CASSPNRQGGYGYTF; CDR3 DNA: TGTGCCAGCAGCCCGAATCGACAGGGTGGCTATGGCTACACCTTC
V gene: TRBV5-4; D gene: TRBD1; clone size: NA; J gene: TRBJ2-2; CDR3 protein: CASSPGQGRTGELFF; CDR3 DNA: TGTGCCAGCAGCCCCGGACAGGGGCGCACCGGGGAGCTGTTTTTT
V gene: TRBV18; D gene: NA; clone size: NA; J gene: TRBJ2-7; CDR3 protein: CASSPGVYEQYF; CDR3 DNA: TGTGCCAGCTCACCGGGAGTGTACGAGCAGTACTTC
V gene: TRBV6-5; D gene: TRBD1; clone size: once; J gene: TRBJ2-1; CDR3 protein: CASRDRGLHEQFF; CDR3 DNA: TGTGCCAGCAGGGACAGGGGGCTGCATGAGCAGTTCTTC
V gene: TRBV5-4; D gene: NA; clone size: NA; J gene: TRBJ1-2; CDR3 protein: CASNRDYFDYGYTF; CDR3 DNA: TGTGCCAGCAACCGGGACTATTTCGACTATGGCTACACCTTC
V gene: TRBV19; D gene: TRBD2; clone size: NA; J gene: TRBJ2-1; CDR3 protein: CASSPLAGDNEQFF; CDR3 DNA: TGTGCCAGTAGTCCCCTAGCGGGAGACAATGAGCAGTTCTTC
V gene: TRBV7-9; D gene: TRBD1; clone size: NA; J gene: TRBJ1-1; CDR3 protein: CASSDSRDRGSEAFF; CDR3 DNA: TGTGCCAGCAGCGATTCCCGGGACAGGGGGTCTGAAGCTTTCTTT
V gene: TRBV29-1; D gene: NA; clone size: NA; J gene: TRBJ1-5; CDR3 protein: CSVGTSNQPQHF; CDR3 DNA: TGCAGCGTTGGAACAAGCAATCAGCCCCAGCATTTT
V gene: TRBV30; D gene: TRBD2; clone size: NA; J gene: TRBJ2-7; CDR3 protein: CAWSVLAGANEQYF; CDR3 DNA: TGTGCCTGGAGCGTACTAGCGGGAGCCAACGAGCAGTACTTC
V gene: TRBV28; D gene: TRBD1; clone size: NA; J gene: TRBJ1-4; CDR3 protein: CASSPRQGINEKLFF; CDR3 DNA: TGTGCCAGCAGTCCTCGACAGGGGATTAATGAAAAACTGTTTTTT
V gene: TRBV15; D gene: NA; clone size: NA; J gene: TRBJ2-6; CDR3 protein: CATSGDTEPANVLTF; CDR3 DNA: TGTGCCACCAGCGGGGACACAGAGCCGGCCAACGTCCTGACTTTC
V gene: TRBV30; D gene: NA; clone size: NA; J gene: TRBJ1-6; CDR3 protein: CAWGRAYNSPLHF; CDR3 DNA: TGTGCCTGGGGGAGGGCCTATAATTCACCCCTCCACTTT
V gene: TRBV27; D gene: TRBD1; clone size: NA; J gene: TRBJ2-1; CDR3 protein: CASSHLRTGPLNEQFF; CDR3 DNA: TGTGCCAGCAGTCATCTTCGGACAGGTCCCCTCAATGAGCAGTTCTTC
V gene: TRBV5-1; D gene: NA; clone size: NA; J gene: TRBJ2-7; CDR3 protein: CASSRDRNYEQYF; CDR3 DNA: TGCGCCAGCAGCCGTGACAGGAACTACGAGCAGTACTTC
V gene: TRBV6-1; D gene: NA; clone size: NA; J gene: TRBJ1-2; CDR3 protein: CASSEIEGLYGYTF; CDR3 DNA: TGTGCCAGCAGTGAAATCGAGGGTCTCTATGGCTACACCTTC
V gene: TRBV9; D gene: NA; clone size: NA; J gene: TRBJ2-2; CDR3 protein: CASSVVQNTGELFF; CDR3 DNA: TGTGCCAGCAGCGTAGTACAGAACACCGGGGAGCTGTTTTTT
V gene: TRBV6-5; D gene: TRBD1; clone size: NA; J gene: TRBJ2-1; CDR3 protein: CASSLGQGVGEQFF; CDR3 DNA: TGTGCCAGCAGTCTGGGACAGGGGGTAGGAGAGCAGTTCTTC
V gene: TRBV6-2/TRBV6-3; D gene: TRBD2; clone size: NA; J gene: TRBJ2-3; CDR3 protein: CASSYPLAGGRGTQYF; CDR3 DNA: TGTGCCAGCAGTTACCCGCTAGCGGGGGGCCGGGGTACGCAGTATTTT
V gene: TRBV28; D gene: TRBD1; clone size: NA; J gene: TRBJ1-3; CDR3 protein: CASSLWGQGSGNTIYF; CDR3 DNA: TGTGCCAGCAGTTTATGGGGACAGGGCTCTGGAAACACCATATATTTT
V gene: TRBV27; D gene: NA; clone size: few; J gene: TRBJ2-2; CDR3 protein: CASSLHPPNVILGGDWRAGELFF; CDR3 DNA: TGTGCCAGCAGTTTGCATCCCCCTAACGTAATCCTAGGGGGCGATTGGAGGGCCGGGGAGCTGTTTTTT